The T cell receptor (beta chain) described here comes from a study of post-analysis software for immune sequencing data. General study results and limits: With TRBV5-6, TRBV5-1 and TRBV20-1 included, about 5 TRBV segments were more frequent in patients than in controls. Significantly lower normalized Chao1 diversity was found in patients with multiple sclerosis relative to controls.

cDNA libraries of TCR beta carried unique molecular identifiers. Via MiXCR, TCRdb re-called the PCR reads, giving one row per CDR3 protein. The sample carries fewer than 850,000 distinct CDR3 sequences, 30% recorded once. This CDR3 is built from 17 residues. Looked up from germline, CDR1 is LGHNA and CDR2 is YSLEER. In this sample, this clonotype turned up a few times. Its specificity is not known. The origin of this receptor is a girl aged 5 to 17 with multiple sclerosis. This chain connects TRBV4-3 to TRBJ2-1; 8 nucleotides match TRBD2. Gene TRBJ2-7 matches the end of the DNA better, so the J call may be wrong. Specimen: blood. The CDR3 region has the DNA TGCGCCAGCAGCCAAAGGACTAGCTGGAGCTCCTACAATGAGCAGTACTTC. It specifies CASSQRTSWSSYNEQYF.